The clone carrying this T cell receptor (beta chain) showed up just a few times. V gave up 1 base and J gave up 9 bases, with 4 bases separating them. This CDR3 comprises 11 residues. Germline CDR1 and CDR2: SEHNR and FQNEAQ (reference sequence). The data derive from a study of T cells in Graves' hyperthyroidism and ophthalmopathy. Amplification of TCR beta CDR3 regions was performed using RNA transcripts as template. A first-round RT-PCR of the TCR CDR3 used the HTBI primer set. TCRdb itself ran the multiplex PCR reads through MiXCR, one entry per CDR3 protein. There are about 500,000 distinct CDR3 sequences in the sample; 16% occur only once, and 18% lies in the top ten.

Sequences were obtained from blood. The rearrangement uses TRBV7-9 and TRBJ2-1, with D hard to call. This TCR was sampled from a woman under 30 with Graves' hyperthyroidism. Written as DNA, the CDR3 is TGTGCCAGCAGCTTAGAGAGTGAGCAGTTCTTC. As protein: CASSLESEQFF.